A single sample gave rise to the 26 T cell receptor beta chains below, sequenced in a study of Ad26.COV2.S vaccination and SARS-CoV-2 variants. Profiling relied on immunoSEQ multiplex PCR, and the TCRdb table lists in-frame clones only, not all of them. The sample lists approximately 150,000 clones, about nine tenths occurring once. Sequencing was performed on peripheral blood, taken after recovery from COVID-19. Receptors originate from a human donor who had recovered from COVID-19.

This clone has a single count. This chain's CDR3 is CAILPDGAYEQYF. Here the CDR3 DNA reads TGTGCCATCCTTCCGGACGGAGCCTACGAGCAGTACTTC. The chain is built from TRBV6-5 and TRBJ2-7, with no clear D. Germline V gene data show CDR1 as MNHEY and CDR2 as SVGAGI. The CDR3 spans 13 residues. V was pared by 10 bases and J by 2 bases, with 15 bases between.

The J gene is TRBJ2-3, the V gene TRBV5-8; the D gene could be TRBD1 or TRBD2 (6 bases each). CDR3 length equals 18 residues. Per germline, CDR1 SGHTS and CDR2 YDEGEE. V lost 4 bases, J lost 0 bases, and 21 bases lay in between. In DNA, the CDR3 is TGTGCCAGCAGCCCGGGGGTGCTTTTTGGACAGAGCACAGATACGCAGTATTTT. It yields the protein CASSPGVLFGQSTDTQYF.

V and J are TRBV30 and TRBJ1-5; no clear D. Germline V gene sequence: CDR1 GTSNPN, CDR2 SVGIG (reference sequence). V lost 2 bases and J lost 6, with 11 bases in between. There are 13 residues in the CDR3. Written as DNA, the CDR3 is TGTGCCTGGAGTAACGGCAAAGGTCAGCCCCAGCATTTT. Protein product: CAWSNGKGQPQHF.

The chain couples TRBV5-8 to TRBJ1-4, with 9 bases aligning to TRBD1. The germline gives CDR1 SGHTS, CDR2 YDEGEE. V lost 4 bases to trimming and J lost 8 bases; unmatched junction nucleotides: 9. The CDR3 is 15 amino acids. The DNA of the CDR3 is TGTGCCAGCAGCAGGACAGGGGAAAAGATCGAAAAACTGTTTTTT. Its protein product is CASSRTGEKIEKLFF.

CDR3 DNA: TGTGCCAGTAGTCTTGGGTGGAGCTACACCTTC. Its protein product is CASSLGWSYTF. V is TRBV19 and J is TRBJ1-2; D is undetermined. V was pared by 5 bases and J by 9 bases, with 10 bases between. Germline V gene sequence: CDR1 LNHDA, CDR2 SQIVND (reference sequence). The CDR3 has 11 amino acids.

The chain carries TRBV27 and TRBJ2-1, with TRBD1 identical over 7 bases. The CDR3 contains 15 residues. With V trimmed by 3 bases and J by 10 bases, 12 bases remained unmatched. Germline V gives CDR1 MNHEY, CDR2 SMNVEV (reference sequence). The CDR3 DNA reads TGTGCCAGCAGTTTGGGATTCTCAACAGGGGACGAGCAGTTCTTC. It yields the protein CASSLGFSTGDEQFF.

In this sample, this clone turned up once. V usage is TRBV19 and J usage is TRBJ1-3, with a tentative D call TRBD1 (6 bases). Germline CDR1 reads LNHDA; CDR2 reads SQIVND (reference sequence). The CDR3 totals 16 residues. The V end lost 8 bases, the J end lost 0 bases, and 17 bases lay between the germline ends. In DNA form, the CDR3 reads TGTGCCAGTTTTTCTCGCGTAGGGGGCTCTGGAAACACCATATATTTT. Translating it yields CASFSRVGGSGNTIYF.

V gene TRBV4-1 combines with J gene TRBJ1-5, with 8 bases lining up with TRBD1. This CDR3 is built from 17 residues. V trimming: 4 bases; J trimming: 2 bases; junction bases outside the gene matches: 10. Germline values: CDR1 MGHRA, CDR2 YSYEKL. The CDR3 sequence: CASSLKWTGNGNQPQHF. Written as DNA, the CDR3 is TGCGCCAGCAGCCTAAAGTGGACAGGGAATGGCAATCAGCCCCAGCATTTT.

V is TRBV6-6 and J is TRBJ2-7, with TRBD2 matching 7 bases. CDR1 MNHNY and CDR2 SVGAGI come from the germline V gene (reference sequence). The CDR3 has 15 residues. The V segment lost 8 bases and the J segment 3 bases; nucleotides outside the gene matches: 13. CDR3 sequence reads: CASRGGAAGLYEQYF. CDR3 in DNA: TGTGCCAGCCGGGGCGGGGCAGCGGGGCTCTACGAGCAGTACTTC.

The chain has TRBV10-3 and TRBJ1-2, with a weak D call TRBD1 (5 bases). V shed 0 bases and J shed 4 bases, with 15 bases lying between them. Germline loops: CDR1 ENHRY, CDR2 SYGVKD. The CDR3 runs 16 residues. Written as DNA, the CDR3 is TGTGCCATCAGTGAGTCTTTATACGGGGACCTCTATGGCTACACCTTC. It yields the protein CAISESLYGDLYGYTF.

This chain links TRBV5-1 with TRBJ2-7; the D gene could be TRBD1 or TRBD2 (6 bases each). The CDR3 is 16 amino acids. Germline CDR1 is SGHRS and CDR2 is YFSETQ. V was clipped by 4 bases and J by 4 bases, with 21 bases between them. Written as DNA, the CDR3 is TGCGCCAGCAGCCTCTCCGCGGCAGGAGGGGGTTACGAGCAGTACTTC. Protein: CASSLSAAGGGYEQYF.

This clone was observed a handful of times. The V call is TRBV7-9, the J call TRBJ2-3; D gene unclear. In germline, CDR1 is SEHNR, CDR2 FQNEAQ (reference sequence). The length of the CDR3 is 14 residues. The germline V and J ends were trimmed by 4 bases and 6 bases, with 14 bases remaining between them. CDR3 residues: CASSYQKVGDTQYF. CDR3 sequence (DNA): TGTGCCAGCAGCTATCAAAAGGTTGGGGATACGCAGTATTTT.

This chain uses TRBV29-1 with TRBJ2-3; D gene ambiguous. This CDR3 spans 12 amino acids. Trimming cost V 7 bases and J 4 bases, with 12 bases left between them. From germline, CDR1 is SQVTM and CDR2 ANQGSEA. CDR3 protein: CSARHGPDTQYF. For the CDR3, the DNA is TGCAGCGCCAGACACGGGCCAGATACGCAGTATTTT.

This rearrangement joins TRBV6-5 to TRBJ1-2; D gene uncertain. Trimming stripped 4 bases from V and 6 bases from J, with 18 bases between. Germline V lookup: CDR1 MNHEY, CDR2 SVGAGI. The CDR3 is 15 residues long. This CDR3 reads CASSFTSVSPHGYTF. The DNA of the CDR3 is TGTGCCAGCAGTTTCACATCGGTCTCTCCCCATGGCTACACCTTC.

Only one count was recorded for this clone. V is TRBV6-4 and J is TRBJ1-5; D is possibly TRBD1 (5 bases). The CDR3 has 15 residues. V lost 4 bases, J lost 9 bases, and 19 bases lay in between. Germline loops: CDR1 MRHNA, CDR2 SNTAGT. The CDR3 sequence is CASSGRGEAGRPQHF. For the CDR3, the DNA is TGTGCCAGCAGTGGGCGGGGGGAGGCAGGTCGGCCCCAGCATTTT.

The CDR3 sequence is CASSYVQGGNYGYTF. CDR3 in DNA: TGTGCCAGCAGTTACGTACAGGGGGGAAACTATGGCTACACCTTC. V gene TRBV6-5 combines with J gene TRBJ1-2, with 8 positions matching TRBD1. After removal of 2 bases from V and 2 bases from J, the junction contained 4 bases not matched to a gene. The germline CDR1 and CDR2 sequences are MNHEY and SVGAGI. The CDR3 totals 15 residues.

The CDR3 nucleotides read TGTGCCAGCAGCTCATCCCGACAGGAATGGAACACCATATATTTT. Translation: CASSSSRQEWNTIYF. The chain is built from TRBV7-9 and TRBJ1-3; possibly TRBD1 for D (6 bases). CDR1 is SEHNR and CDR2 is FQNEAQ in the germline V gene (reference sequence). Trimming took off 4 bases at V and 7 bases at J, with 17 bases between the two ends. The CDR3 is 15 amino acids.

CDR3 sequence (DNA): TGCGCCAGCAGCTTGCAGAGGGAAGAGACCCAGTACTTC. Protein: CASSLQREETQYF. J is TRBJ2-5 and V is TRBV5-1; a weak D match, TRBD2 (5 bases). Trimming pared 1 base from V and 3 bases from J, leaving 7 bases between. Germline CDR1 reads SGHRS; CDR2 reads YFSETQ. The CDR3 is 13 residues long.

The V call is TRBV11-2, the J call TRBJ2-2, with D uncertain. Trimming removed 2 bases at V and 4 bases at J, with 17 bases between. Germline assignment: CDR1 SGHAT and CDR2 FQNNGV. CDR3 length equals 17 residues. CDR3 residues: CASSLPLMARVTGELFF. The CDR3 DNA reads TGTGCCAGCAGCTTACCTCTGATGGCCCGGGTCACCGGGGAGCTGTTTTTT.

The chain joins TRBV7-9 to TRBJ1-4, with no clear D. From germline, CDR1 is SEHNR and CDR2 FQNEAQ (reference sequence). V lost 5 bases and J lost 0, with 10 bases in between. The CDR3 is made up of 15 amino acids. Here the CDR3 reads CASSPMEATNEKLFF. DNA of the CDR3: TGTGCCAGCAGCCCAATGGAAGCAACTAATGAAAAACTGTTTTTT.

V usage is TRBV7-2 and J usage is TRBJ2-1; D tentatively reads TRBD1 or TRBD2 (5 bases each). Germline-derived CDR1 and CDR2 are SGHTA and FQGNSA. V was cut by 2 bases and J by 4 bases, with 18 bases left in between. This CDR3 has 17 residues. CDR3 nucleotides: TGTGCCAGCAGCTTATCCTGGGACCCAGTTTTTTACAATGAGCAGTTCTTC. Translated: CASSLSWDPVFYNEQFF.

The V gene is TRBV28, the J gene TRBJ1-1, with a weak D call TRBD1 (5 bases). Trimming cost V 10 bases and J 6 bases, with 24 bases left between them. CDR1 is MDHEN and CDR2 is SYDVKM in the germline V gene. The CDR3 has 15 residues. The CDR3: CATHRDGLGGAEAFF. In nucleotides, the CDR3 is TGTGCCACCCATAGGGACGGTTTAGGCGGAGCTGAAGCTTTCTTT.

This clone appeared a single time. The chain joins TRBV7-9 to TRBJ2-3, with D possibly being TRBD1 or TRBD2 (5 bases each). The V end lost 2 bases, the J end lost 0 bases, and 21 bases lay between the germline ends. This CDR3 contains 19 residues. Germline V lookup: CDR1 SEHNR, CDR2 FQNEAQ (reference sequence). CDR3 DNA: TGTGCCAGCAGCTTATTCCCCGGAGTGGGAAGGGACAGCACAGATACGCAGTATTTT. This translates into CASSLFPGVGRDSTDTQYF.

The chain has TRBV28 and TRBJ2-5; perhaps TRBD2 as D (8 bases). Germline values: CDR1 MDHEN, CDR2 SYDVKM. The CDR3 has 15 residues. The V end lost 10 bases, the J end lost 5 bases, and 23 bases lay between the germline ends. The CDR3 bases are TGTGCCACCACAGGGGAACGGGGGGGAAGGGAGACCCAGTACTTC. It codes for CATTGERGGRETQYF.

This rearrangement joins TRBV4-3 to TRBJ1-1; no firm D call. Trimming left V 0 bases short and J 8 bases short, with 13 bases between. The CDR3 has 14 amino acids. Germline-derived CDR1 and CDR2 are LGHNA and YSLEER. The DNA of the CDR3 is TGCGCCAGCAGCCAAGAATCTACAGCCTTGGAAGCTTTCTTT. Amino acid sequence: CASSQESTALEAFF.

The rearrangement joins TRBV5-8 to TRBJ1-5, with a possible D match to TRBD1 (6 bases). The CDR3 runs to 15 residues. The ends were cut back, 1 base at V and 0 bases at J, with 8 bases in the middle. Per the germline V gene, CDR1 is SGHTS and CDR2 is YDEGEE. CDR3 in amino acids: CASSLRGHSNQPQHF. In DNA, the CDR3 is TGTGCCAGCAGCTTGAGGGGACATAGCAATCAGCCCCAGCATTTT.